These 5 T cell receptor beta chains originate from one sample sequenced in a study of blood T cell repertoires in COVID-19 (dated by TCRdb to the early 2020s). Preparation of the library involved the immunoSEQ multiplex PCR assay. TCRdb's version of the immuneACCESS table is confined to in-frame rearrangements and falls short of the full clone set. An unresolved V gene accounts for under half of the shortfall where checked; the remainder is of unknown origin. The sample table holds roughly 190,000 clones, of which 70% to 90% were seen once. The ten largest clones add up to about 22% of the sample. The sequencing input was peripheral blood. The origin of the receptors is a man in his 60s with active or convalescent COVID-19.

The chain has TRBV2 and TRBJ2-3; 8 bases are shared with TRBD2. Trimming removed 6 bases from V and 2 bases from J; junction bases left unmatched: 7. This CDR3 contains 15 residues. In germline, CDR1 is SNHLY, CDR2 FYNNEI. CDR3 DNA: TGTGCCAGCAGAGGGGCGGGGGGCCCCACAGATACGCAGTATTTT. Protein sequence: CASRGAGGPTDTQYF. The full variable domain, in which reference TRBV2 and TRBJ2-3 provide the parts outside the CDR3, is EPEVTQTPSHQVTQMGQEVILRCVPISNHLYFYWYRQILGQKVEFLVSFYNNEISEKSEIFDDQFSVERPDGSNFTLKIRSTKLEDSAMYFCASRGAGGPTDTQYFGPGTRLTVL.

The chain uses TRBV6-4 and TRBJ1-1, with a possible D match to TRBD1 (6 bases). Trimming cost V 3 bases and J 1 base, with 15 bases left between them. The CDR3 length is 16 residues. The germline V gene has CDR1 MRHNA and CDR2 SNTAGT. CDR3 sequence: CASSDYRGQRNTEAFF. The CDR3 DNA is TGTGCCAGCAGTGATTATAGAGGACAGCGGAACACTGAAGCTTTCTTT.

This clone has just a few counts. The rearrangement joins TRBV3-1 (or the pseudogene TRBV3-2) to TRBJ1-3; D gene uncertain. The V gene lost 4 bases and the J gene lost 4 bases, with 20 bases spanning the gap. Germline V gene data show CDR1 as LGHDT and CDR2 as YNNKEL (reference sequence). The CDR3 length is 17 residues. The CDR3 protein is CASSRSRGTSEGNTIYF. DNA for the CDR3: TGTGCCAGCAGCCGATCTAGAGGTACCTCAGAAGGAAACACCATATATTTT.

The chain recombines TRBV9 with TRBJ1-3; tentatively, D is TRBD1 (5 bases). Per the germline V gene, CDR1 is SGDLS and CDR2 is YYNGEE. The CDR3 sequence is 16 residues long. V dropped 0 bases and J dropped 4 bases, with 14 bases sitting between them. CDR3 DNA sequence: TGTGCCAGCAGCGTAGGGTGGGGGGTAAACGGAAACACCATATATTTT. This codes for CASSVGWGVNGNTIYF.

The DNA of the CDR3 is TGTGCCATCAAACCGGCGGGAGGTGACTATGGCTACACCTTC. Translated: CAIKPAGGDYGYTF. The chain carries TRBV10-3 and TRBJ1-2; D is uncertain. In germline, CDR1 is ENHRY, CDR2 SYGVKD. Trimming removed 7 bases at V and 3 bases at J, with 15 bases between. CDR3 length: 14 amino acids.